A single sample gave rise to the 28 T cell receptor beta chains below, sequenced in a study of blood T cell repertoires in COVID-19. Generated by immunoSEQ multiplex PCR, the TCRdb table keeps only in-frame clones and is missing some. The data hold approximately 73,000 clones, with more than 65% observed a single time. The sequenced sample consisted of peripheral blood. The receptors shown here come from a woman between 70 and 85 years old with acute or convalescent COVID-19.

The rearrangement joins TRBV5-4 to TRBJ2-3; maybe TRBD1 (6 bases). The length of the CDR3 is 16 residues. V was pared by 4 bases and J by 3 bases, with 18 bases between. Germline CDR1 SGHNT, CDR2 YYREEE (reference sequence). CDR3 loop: CASSPTLAGETDTQYF. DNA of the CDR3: TGTGCCAGCAGCCCGACGCTAGCAGGGGAGACAGATACGCAGTATTTT.

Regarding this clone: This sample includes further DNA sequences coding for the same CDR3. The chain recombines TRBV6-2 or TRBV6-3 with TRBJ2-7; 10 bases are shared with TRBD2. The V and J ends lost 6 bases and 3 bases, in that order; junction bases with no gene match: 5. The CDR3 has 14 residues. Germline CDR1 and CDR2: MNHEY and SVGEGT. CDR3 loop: CASSDPSGSYEQYF. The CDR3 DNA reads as TGTGCCAGCAGCGACCCTAGCGGGAGCTACGAGCAGTACTTC.

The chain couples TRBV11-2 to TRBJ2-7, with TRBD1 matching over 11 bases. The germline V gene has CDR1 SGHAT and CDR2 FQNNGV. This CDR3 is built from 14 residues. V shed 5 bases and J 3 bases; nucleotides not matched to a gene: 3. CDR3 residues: CASSTGTGGYEQYF. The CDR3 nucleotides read TGTGCCAGCAGCACCGGGACAGGGGGCTACGAGCAGTACTTC.

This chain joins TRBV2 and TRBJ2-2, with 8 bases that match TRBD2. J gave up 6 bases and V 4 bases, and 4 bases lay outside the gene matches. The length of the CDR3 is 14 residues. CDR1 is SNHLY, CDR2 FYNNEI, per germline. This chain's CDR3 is CASSAAGGPGELFF. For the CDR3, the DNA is TGTGCCAGCAGTGCTGCGGGAGGTCCCGGGGAGCTGTTTTTT. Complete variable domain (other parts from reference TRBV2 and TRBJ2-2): EPEVTQTPSHQVTQMGQEVILRCVPISNHLYFYWYRQILGQKVEFLVSFYNNEISEKSEIFDDQFSVERPDGSNFTLKIRSTKLEDSAMYFCASSAAGGPGELFFGEGSRLTVL.

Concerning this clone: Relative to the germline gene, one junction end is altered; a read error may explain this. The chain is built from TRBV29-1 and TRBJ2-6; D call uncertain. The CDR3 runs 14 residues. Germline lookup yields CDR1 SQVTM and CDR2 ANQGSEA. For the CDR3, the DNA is TGCAGCGTTGGCGGCAGCCCTGGCGCCAACGTCCTGACTTTC. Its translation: CSVGGSPGANVLTF.

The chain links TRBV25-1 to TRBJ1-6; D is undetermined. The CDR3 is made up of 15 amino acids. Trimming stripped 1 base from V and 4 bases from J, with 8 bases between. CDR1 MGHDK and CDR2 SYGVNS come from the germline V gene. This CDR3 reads CASSESWEYNSPLHF. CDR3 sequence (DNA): TGTGCCAGCAGTGAATCCTGGGAGTATAATTCACCCCTCCACTTT.

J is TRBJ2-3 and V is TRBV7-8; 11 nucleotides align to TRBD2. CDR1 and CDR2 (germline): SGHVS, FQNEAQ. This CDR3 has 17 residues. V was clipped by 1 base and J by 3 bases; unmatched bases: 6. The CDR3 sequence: CASSLGVAGGNTDTQYF. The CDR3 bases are TGTGCCAGCAGCTTAGGTGTAGCGGGGGGGAATACAGATACGCAGTATTTT. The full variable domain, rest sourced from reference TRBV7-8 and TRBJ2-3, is GAGVSQSPRYKVAKRGQDVALRCDPISGHVSLFWYQQALGQGPEFLTYFQNEAQLDKSGLPSDRFFAERPEGSVSTLKIQRTQQEDSAVYLCASSLGVAGGNTDTQYFGPGTRLTVL.

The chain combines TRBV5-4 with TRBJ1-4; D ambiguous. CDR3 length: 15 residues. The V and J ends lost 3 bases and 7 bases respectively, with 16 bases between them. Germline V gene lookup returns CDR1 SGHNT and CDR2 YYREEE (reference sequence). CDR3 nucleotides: TGTGCCAGCAGCTCATGGGAGGTTGGAGGTGAAAAACTGTTTTTT. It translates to CASSSWEVGGEKLFF.

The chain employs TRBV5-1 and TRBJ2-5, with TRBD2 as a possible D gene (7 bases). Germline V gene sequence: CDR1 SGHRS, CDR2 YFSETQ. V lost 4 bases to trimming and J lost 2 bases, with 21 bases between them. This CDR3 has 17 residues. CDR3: CASSHGGRVPGQETQYF. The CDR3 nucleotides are TGCGCCAGCAGCCACGGGGGGCGGGTACCGGGTCAAGAGACCCAGTACTTC.

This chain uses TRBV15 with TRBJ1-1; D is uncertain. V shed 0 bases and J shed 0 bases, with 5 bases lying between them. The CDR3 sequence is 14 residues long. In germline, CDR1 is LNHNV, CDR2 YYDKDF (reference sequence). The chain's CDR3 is CATSRDRVNTEAFF. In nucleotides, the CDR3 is TGTGCCACCAGCAGAGATCGGGTGAACACTGAAGCTTTCTTT.

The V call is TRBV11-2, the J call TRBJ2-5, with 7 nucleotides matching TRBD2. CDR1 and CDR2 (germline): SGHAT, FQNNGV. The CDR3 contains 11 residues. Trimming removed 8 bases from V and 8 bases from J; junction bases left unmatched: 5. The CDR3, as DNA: TGTGCCAGCCTTGGGGGGGGAACCCAGTACTTC. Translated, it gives CASLGGGTQYF. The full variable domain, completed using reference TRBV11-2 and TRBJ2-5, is EAGVAQSPRYKIIEKRQSVAFWCNPISGHATLYWYQQILGQGPKLLIQFQNNGVVDDSQLPKDRFSAERLKGVDSTLKIQPAKLEDSAVYLCASLGGGTQYFGPGTRLLVL.

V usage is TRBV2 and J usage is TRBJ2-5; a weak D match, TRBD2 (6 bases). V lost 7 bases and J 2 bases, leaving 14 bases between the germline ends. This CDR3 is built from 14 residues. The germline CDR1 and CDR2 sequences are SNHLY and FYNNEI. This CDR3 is CASKISSAQETQYF. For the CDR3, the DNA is TGTGCCAGCAAAATCTCTAGCGCGCAAGAGACCCAGTACTTC.

The DNA of the CDR3 is TGTGCCAGTACCCTGACTAGATGGCCTACAGATACGCAGTATTTT. Translated: CASTLTRWPTDTQYF. The gene calls are TRBV19 and TRBJ2-3, with TRBD2 as a possible D gene (6 bases). This CDR3 contains 15 residues. Germline V gene sequence: CDR1 LNHDA, CDR2 SQIVND (reference sequence). V lost 7 bases and J 3 bases, leaving 17 bases between the germline ends.

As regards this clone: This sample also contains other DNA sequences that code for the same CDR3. CDR3 residues: CASSIVGGSGANVLTF. The CDR3 DNA is TGTGCCAGTAGTATAGTGGGGGGCTCTGGGGCCAACGTCCTGACTTTC. This sequence joins TRBV19 and TRBJ2-6; tentatively, D is TRBD2 (6 bases). The CDR3 is made up of 16 amino acids. In germline, CDR1 is LNHDA, CDR2 SQIVND (reference sequence). V was trimmed by 1 base and J by 0 bases, leaving 7 bases between them.

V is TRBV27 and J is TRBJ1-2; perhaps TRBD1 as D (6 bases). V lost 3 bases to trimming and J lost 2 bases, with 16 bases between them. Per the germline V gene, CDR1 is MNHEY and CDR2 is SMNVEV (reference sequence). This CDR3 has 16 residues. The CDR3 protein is CASSFTSRGLNYGYTF. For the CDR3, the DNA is TGTGCCAGCAGTTTTACGTCCAGGGGCCTGAACTATGGCTACACCTTC.

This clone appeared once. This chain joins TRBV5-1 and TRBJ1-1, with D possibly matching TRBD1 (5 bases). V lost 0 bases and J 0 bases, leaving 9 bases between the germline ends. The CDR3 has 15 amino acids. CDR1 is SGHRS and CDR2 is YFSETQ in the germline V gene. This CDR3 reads CASSLAAGMNTEAFF. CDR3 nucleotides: TGCGCCAGCAGCTTGGCGGCAGGGATGAACACTGAAGCTTTCTTT.

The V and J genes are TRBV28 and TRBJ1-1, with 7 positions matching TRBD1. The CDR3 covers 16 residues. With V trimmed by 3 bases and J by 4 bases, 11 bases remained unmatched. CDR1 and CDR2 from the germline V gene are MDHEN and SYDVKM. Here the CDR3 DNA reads TGTGCCAGCAGTTTTGGATTCGACAGGGAGATCACTGAAGCTTTCTTT. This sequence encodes CASSFGFDREITEAFF.

For the CDR3, the DNA is TGTGCCATCAGTGAGGGACACCCTAATGAGCAGTTCTTC. It specifies CAISEGHPNEQFF. This chain links TRBV10-3 with TRBJ2-1; possible D gene TRBD1, 5 bases. V shed 2 bases and J shed 7 bases, with 9 bases lying between them. Germline loops: CDR1 ENHRY, CDR2 SYGVKD. The CDR3 length is 13 residues.

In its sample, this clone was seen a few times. CDR3 loop: CASSPRSDRGSGTGELFF. Written as DNA, the CDR3 is TGTGCCAGCAGCCCGCGCTCCGACAGGGGGAGTGGCACCGGGGAGCTGTTTTTT. The V call is TRBV11-3, the J call TRBJ2-2; 9 bases match TRBD1. V lost 5 bases to trimming and J lost 4 bases; unmatched junction nucleotides: 14. There are 18 residues in the CDR3. CDR1 and CDR2 from the germline V gene are SGHNT and YENEEA. Filled out from reference TRBV11-3 and TRBJ2-2, the complete variable domain reads EAGVVQSPRYKIIEKKQPVAFWCNPISGHNTLYWYLQNLGQGPELLIRYENEEAVDDSQLPKDRFSAERLKGVDSTLKIQPAELGDSAVYLCASSPRSDRGSGTGELFFGEGSRLTVL.

CDR3 bases: TGCGCCAGCAGCTTGCCTACCCTGGAAGAGACCCAGTACTTC. It translates to CASSLPTLEETQYF. The chain uses TRBV5-1 and TRBJ2-5; no definite D call. The CDR3 loop spans 14 amino acids. V shed 1 base and J shed 3 bases, with 10 bases lying between them. CDR1 SGHRS and CDR2 YFSETQ come from the germline V gene.

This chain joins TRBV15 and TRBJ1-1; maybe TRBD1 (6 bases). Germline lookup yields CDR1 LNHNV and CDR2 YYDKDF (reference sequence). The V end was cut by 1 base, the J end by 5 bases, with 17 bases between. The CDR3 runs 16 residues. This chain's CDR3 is CATSRVGQGMRTEAFF. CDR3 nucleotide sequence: TGTGCCACCAGCAGAGTTGGTCAGGGGATGAGAACTGAAGCTTTCTTT.

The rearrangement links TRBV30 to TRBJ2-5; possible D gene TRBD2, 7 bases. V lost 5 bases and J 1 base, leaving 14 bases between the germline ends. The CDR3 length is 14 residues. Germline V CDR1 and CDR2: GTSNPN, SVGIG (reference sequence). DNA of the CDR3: TGTGCCTGGGAGCGGGGACAAGGCCAAGAGACCCAGTACTTC. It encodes CAWERGQGQETQYF.

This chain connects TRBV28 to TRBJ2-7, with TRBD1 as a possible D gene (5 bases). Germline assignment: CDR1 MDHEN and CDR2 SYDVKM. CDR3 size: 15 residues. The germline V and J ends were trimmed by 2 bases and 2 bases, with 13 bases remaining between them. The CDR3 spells CASSLPSGQAYEQYF. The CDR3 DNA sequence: TGTGCCAGCAGTTTACCGTCAGGGCAGGCCTACGAGCAGTACTTC.

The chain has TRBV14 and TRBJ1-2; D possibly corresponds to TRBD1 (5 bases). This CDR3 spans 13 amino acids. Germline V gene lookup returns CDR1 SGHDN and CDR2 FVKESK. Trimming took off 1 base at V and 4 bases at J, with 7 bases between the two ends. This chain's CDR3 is CASSQGRGYGYTF. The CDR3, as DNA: TGTGCCAGCAGCCAAGGAAGGGGCTATGGCTACACCTTC.

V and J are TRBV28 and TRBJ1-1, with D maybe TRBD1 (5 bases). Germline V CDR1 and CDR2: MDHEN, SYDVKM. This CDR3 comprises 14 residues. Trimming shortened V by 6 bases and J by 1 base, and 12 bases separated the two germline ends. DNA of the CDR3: TGTGCCAGCAGACCGCAGGGCCCGAACACTGAAGCTTTCTTT. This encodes CASRPQGPNTEAFF.

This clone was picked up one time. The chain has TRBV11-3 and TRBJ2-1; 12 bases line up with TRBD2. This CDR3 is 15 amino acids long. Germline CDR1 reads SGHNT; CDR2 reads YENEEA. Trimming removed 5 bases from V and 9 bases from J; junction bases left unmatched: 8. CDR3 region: CASSDLAGGLGEQFF. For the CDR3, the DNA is TGTGCCAGCAGCGATCTAGCGGGGGGGCTGGGTGAGCAGTTCTTC.

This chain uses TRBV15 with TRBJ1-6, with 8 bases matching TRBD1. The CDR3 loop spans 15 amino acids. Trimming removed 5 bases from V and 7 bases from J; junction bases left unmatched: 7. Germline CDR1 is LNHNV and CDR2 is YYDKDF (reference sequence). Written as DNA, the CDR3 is TGTGCCACCAGCCAGGGAGACAGGGGCAATTCACCCCTCCACTTT. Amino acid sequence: CATSQGDRGNSPLHF.

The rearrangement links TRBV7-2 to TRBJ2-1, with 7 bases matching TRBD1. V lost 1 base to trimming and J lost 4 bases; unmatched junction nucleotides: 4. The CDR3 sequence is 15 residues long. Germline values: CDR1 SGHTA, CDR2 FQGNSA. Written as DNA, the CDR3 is TGTGCCAGCAGCTTAGAGTTGGGACAGTACAATGAGCAGTTCTTC. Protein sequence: CASSLELGQYNEQFF.